The present T cell receptor beta chain was sequenced within a study of CD8 T cells in Susac syndrome. Across the study: Patients with Susac syndrome had blood drawn and were at that point therapy-naive, on corticosteroids, or on intravenous immunoglobulin alone.

Sequencing of TCR beta was performed on blood CD8+ T cells and on blood CD4+ T cells. Regarding the study as a whole: The CD4+ T cell repertoires of Susac syndrome were found to show no clonal expansion.

As to this clonotype: What it binds is unknown.

The RNA input was about 0.5 to 1 ug, and it was reverse transcribed with random hexamers. Amplification of TCR beta CDR3 across 54 Vbeta and 13 Jbeta was performed with immunoSEQ multiplex PCR. One entry per CDR3 protein, called by TCRdb with MiXCR from the immunoSEQ multiplex PCR reads. In the table there are a few hundred thousand distinct CDR3 sequences, about 95% of which are singletons. The V and J ends lost 8 bases and 3 bases respectively, with 16 bases between them. CDR1 and CDR2 from the germline V gene are MGHRA and YSYEKL. The CDR3 has 14 amino acids. The chain employs TRBV4-1 and TRBJ2-5; a weak D match, TRBD2 (6 bases). Sequencing was done on a sample of CD4+ T cells from PBMCs. This clonotype was obtained from a human donor with Susac syndrome. The CDR3 spells CASRRVSGEETQYF. CDR3 DNA sequence: TGCGCCAGCCGCCGAGTCTCGGGGGAAGAGACCCAGTACTTC.